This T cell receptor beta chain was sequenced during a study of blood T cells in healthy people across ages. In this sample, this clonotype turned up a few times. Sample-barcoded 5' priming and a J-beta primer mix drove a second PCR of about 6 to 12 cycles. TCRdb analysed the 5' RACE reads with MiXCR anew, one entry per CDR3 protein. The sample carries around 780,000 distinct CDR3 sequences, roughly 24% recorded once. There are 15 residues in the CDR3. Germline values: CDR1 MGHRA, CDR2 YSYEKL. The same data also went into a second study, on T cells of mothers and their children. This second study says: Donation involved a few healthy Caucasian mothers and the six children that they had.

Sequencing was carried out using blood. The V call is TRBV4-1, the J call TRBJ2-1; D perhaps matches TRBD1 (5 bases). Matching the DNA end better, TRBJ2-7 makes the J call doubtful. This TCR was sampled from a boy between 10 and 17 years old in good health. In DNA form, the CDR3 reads TGCGCCAGCAGCCAAGAATTTGCAGGGTCCTACGAGCAGTACTTC. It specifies CASSQEFAGSYEQYF.